This entry features one T cell receptor (beta chain) sequence. Its antigen is undetermined. CDR3 length equals 14 residues. V lost 5 bases and J lost 3; bases outside the gene matches: 4. CDR1 and CDR2 from the germline V gene are SGHVS and FNYEAQ. The table came from immunoSEQ multiplex PCR; TCRdb's copy has only in-frame clones and leaves some out. The sample records about 100,000 clones, approximately 91% being singletons. This entry is derived from a study of T cell responses to AZD1222 COVID-19 vaccine. For the study at large: Researchers grouped second doses given at about 4 or about 12 weeks into one pool. Study-level results: Sampled repertoires all dated from after the peak T cell response. In a largely white British group with more females than males, clonal diversity was possibly underestimated. The number of AZD1222 recipients seropositive at baseline was only 6 or 7.

The chain carries TRBV7-6 and TRBJ2-7, with 10 bases identical to TRBD2. This TCR was recovered from an adult in good health. Sequenced here: peripheral blood, sampled on day 0 of AZD1222 vaccination. The CDR3 region has the DNA TGTGCCAGCAGCGCCGGACTAGCGGACTACGAGCAGTACTTC. Translation: CASSAGLADYEQYF.